Listed here is a single T cell receptor (beta chain). Its antigen is currently unknown. This entry belongs to a study of T-cell reconstitution after alpha-beta-depleted transplantation in children. The library targeted TCRbeta and was prepared with unique molecular identifiers. Via MiXCR, TCRdb re-called the PCR reads, giving one row per CDR3 protein. The data hold thousands of distinct CDR3 sequences, with roughly 26% observed a single time. Findings and limits, study-wide: Where some patients showed high TCRbeta diversity at day 60, it came from recipient T cells and thymic progenitors that had survived.

CDR3 length equals 13 residues. The V and J ends lost 5 bases and 6 bases, in that order; junction bases with no gene match: 6. Germline V gives CDR1 MNHNY, CDR2 SVGAGI (reference sequence). The chain uses TRBV6-6 and TRBJ1-2; TRBD1 agrees at 7 bases. The sample in question was PBMCs, mostly from graft donor cells, obtained 60 days after TCRalphabeta/CD19-depleted stem cell transplant. This clonotype originated in a male patient aged 2-10 years who had a stem cell transplant for acute lymphoblastic leukemia, so the T cells may come from the graft donor. Here the CDR3 DNA reads TGTGCCAGCAGTAGGACAGGAGGCGATGGCTACACCTTC. Translation: CASSRTGGDGYTF.